This T cell receptor beta chain was documented in a study of Ad26.COV2.S vaccination and SARS-CoV-2 variants. About the study: By the intramuscular route, Ad26.COV2.S was given once, or twice 56 days apart.

Sample treatment: over 15 received Ad26.COV2.S at low or high dose, single or two shots; a few received placebo; per-sample allocation not given. Day 63 after the first vaccine or placebo injection was the time point for sampling. CDR3 size: 11 residues. CDR1 and CDR2 from the germline V gene are DFQATT and SNEGSKA (reference sequence). V was shortened by 3 bases and J by 2 bases, with 3 bases between the two germline ends. Repertoires were generated with immunoSEQ multiplex PCR, while TCRdb's copy carries only in-frame clones and drops some. Among just under 250,000 clones listed, 88% were seen once.

The chain has TRBV20-1 and TRBJ2-3; D gene ambiguous. This receptor was identified in a person aged 18-65 years who received the Ad26.COV2.S COVID-19 vaccine or a placebo. The sample was peripheral blood, taken in a trial of Ad26.COV2.S vaccine versus placebo. The CDR3 reads CSASLTDTQYF. DNA for the CDR3: TGCAGTGCTAGTCTCACAGATACGCAGTATTTT.